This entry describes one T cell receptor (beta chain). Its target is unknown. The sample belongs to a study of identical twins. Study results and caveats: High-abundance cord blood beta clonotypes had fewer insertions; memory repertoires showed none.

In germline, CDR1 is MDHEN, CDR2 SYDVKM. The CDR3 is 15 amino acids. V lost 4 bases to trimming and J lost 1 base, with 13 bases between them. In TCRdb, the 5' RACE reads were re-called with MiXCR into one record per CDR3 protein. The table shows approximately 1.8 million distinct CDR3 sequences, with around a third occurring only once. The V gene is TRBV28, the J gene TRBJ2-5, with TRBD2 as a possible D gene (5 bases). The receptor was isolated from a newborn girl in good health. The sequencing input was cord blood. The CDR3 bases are TGTGCCAGCAGTTCCTACTGGACTGCCCAAGAGACCCAGTACTTC. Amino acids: CASSSYWTAQETQYF.